This TCR beta chain was identified during a study of shared clonotypes between healthy human individuals. Repertoires were generated with immunoSEQ multiplex PCR, while TCRdb's copy carries only in-frame clones and drops some. Here the sample spans millions of clones, 85% to 95% being singletons. Germline V gives CDR1 SGDLS, CDR2 YYNGEE. The length of the CDR3 is 14 residues. V was trimmed by 7 bases and J by 4 bases, leaving 18 bases between them. This TCR was sampled from a man between 18 and 35 years old in good health. The chain carries TRBV9 and TRBJ2-7; D may be TRBD1 or TRBD2 (5 bases each). The sequenced sample was naive CD4+ T cells sorted from blood. Subset indicated: CD45RA+ positively selected. This CDR3 reads CASSIQAGSYEQYF. The CDR3 DNA follows: TGTGCCAGCTCCATCCAGGCAGGGAGTTACGAGCAGTACTTC.